The source of this TCR beta chain is a study of spatial heterogeneity in lung cancer. V was clipped by 1 base and J by 5 bases, with 8 bases between them. The CDR3 has 13 amino acids. CDR1 KGHSH and CDR2 LQKENI come from the germline V gene. In its sample, this clonotype was seen many times. Its antigen is unknown. Time point in this sample: sample taken at primary tumor resection. Samples were obtained from some 70 donors, all untreated early-stage non-small cell lung cancer patients. The study, taken as a whole, reports: Relative to follow-up, resection was when ubiquitous expanded tumor TCRs appeared more in blood.

A single record per CDR3 protein comes from TCRdb applying MiXCR to the 5' RACE reads. The table records under 25,000 distinct CDR3 sequences, about 5% of them present only once. The source was PBMCs, collected at surgery. The TCR comes from a male donor with early-stage non-small cell lung cancer. This chain joins TRBV18 and TRBJ2-5, with D tentatively TRBD2 (6 bases). CDR3 in amino acids: CASSPRLAETQYF. The CDR3 DNA follows: TGTGCCAGCTCACCACGGCTAGCGGAGACCCAGTACTTC. Using reference TRBV18 and TRBJ2-5 for the parts outside the CDR3, the full variable domain is NAGVMQNPRHLVRRRGQEARLRCSPMKGHSHVYWYRQLPEEGLKFMVYLQKENIIDESGMPKERFSAEFPKEGPSILRIQQVVRGDSAAYFCASSPRLAETQYFGPGTRLLVL.